Reported below is one TCR beta chain. Its antigen is unknown. The V gene lost 2 bases and the J gene lost 1 base, with 11 bases spanning the gap. Germline CDR1 is MGHRA and CDR2 is YSYEKL. The CDR3 consists of 15 residues. These data are taken from a study of CD8+ T cells in alopecia areata. Study-wide findings and caveats: Normal scalp showed lower clonality than lesional scalp, especially alopecia totalis/universalis. Between patients, shared TCR sequences were less clear than in mice. This was possibly due in part to HLA diversity in the patient population.

Researchers gathered lesional scalp punch biopsies and peripheral blood from patients with alopecia areata. Extraction and reverse transcription of RNA yielded cDNA as the sequencing template. Measured with immunoSEQ multiplex PCR; TCRdb has only the in-frame clones, and not every one. The sample lists hundreds of thousands of clones, about three fifths seen once, with less than 0.6% in the top ten. The rearrangement links TRBV4-1 to TRBJ1-1; D gene unclear. The sample consisted of CD4+ T cells sorted from blood, taken at week 0. This clonotype originated in a human donor with alopecia areata. The CDR3 here is CASSQTPDPNTEAFF. In nucleotides, the CDR3 is TGCGCCAGCAGCCAAACCCCAGACCCGAACACTGAAGCTTTCTTT.